Following are 26 T cell receptor beta chains from one sample sequenced in a study of prognosis after radiotherapy for stage I lung cancer. Genomic DNA was subjected to two-round multiplex PCR for amplification of TCR beta CDR3. Used in first-round PCR were primers specific to each TRBV and TRBJ gene. Each CDR3 protein is one row after TCRdb ran MiXCR on the multiplex PCR reads. The sample has some 34,000 distinct CDR3 sequences; approximately 36% are singletons. The starting material was PBMCs, obtained before or after stereotactic body radiation therapy (not recorded which). These receptors all stem from a donor at least 50 years old with non-small cell lung cancer.

The chain carries TRBV5-1 and TRBJ1-2; D may be TRBD1 (5 bases). Germline V lookup: CDR1 SGHRS, CDR2 YFSETQ. Trimming took 0 bases from V and 8 from J, leaving 17 bases between them. This CDR3 has 15 amino acids. The CDR3 loop is CASSLGPGSAAGYTF. CDR3 sequence (DNA): TGCGCCAGCAGCTTGGGGCCAGGGTCGGCTGCCGGCTACACCTTC.

This clonotype was picked up many times. The chain has TRBV6-7 and TRBJ1-5, with 10 nucleotides matching TRBD1. TRBV6-7 is recorded as an ORF, its role being uncertain. CDR3 length equals 17 residues. Germline trimming cut 5 bases from V and 1 base from J; bases unmatched to any gene: 8. The CDR3 nucleotides are TGTGCCAGCAGTCTAGACAGGGGGCTACAGAGCAATCAGCCCCAGCATTTT. Protein product: CASSLDRGLQSNQPQHF.

The V gene is TRBV5-1, the J gene TRBJ2-2; the D is unclear. The germline V gene encodes CDR1 SGHRS and CDR2 YFSETQ. Trimming took off 0 bases at V and 4 bases at J, with 13 bases between the two ends. The CDR3 runs to 16 residues. The CDR3: CASSLEGGPCTGELFF. The CDR3, as DNA: TGCGCCAGCAGCTTGGAGGGTGGGCCTTGCACCGGGGAGCTGTTTTTT.

This clonotype was counted many times. The chain has TRBV18 and TRBJ1-1, with D possibly being TRBD1 (5 bases). The CDR3 has 14 residues. The V and J ends lost 2 bases and 5 bases respectively, with 12 bases between them. Germline V gene sequence: CDR1 KGHSH, CDR2 LQKENI. The CDR3 region is CASSPIDGGTEAFF. CDR3 sequence (DNA): TGTGCCAGCTCACCAATTGATGGGGGAACTGAAGCTTTCTTT.

About this clonotype itself: It differs at one base from a far larger clone, so likely a read error. The chain couples TRBV6-6 to TRBJ2-5, with 7 bases that match TRBD1. The CDR3 is 13 residues long. Germline assignment: CDR1 MNHNY and CDR2 SVGAGI (reference sequence). CDR3 bases: TGTGCCAGCAGTGTATTTCAGGGGGAGACCCATTACTTC. It encodes CASSVFQGETHYF.

This clonotype showed up just once. The rearrangement links TRBV7-2 to TRBJ2-7; possibly TRBD1 or TRBD2 for D (5 bases each). There are 17 residues in the CDR3. The germline gives CDR1 SGHTA, CDR2 FQGNSA. Trimming shortened V by 5 bases and J by 0 bases, and 20 bases separated the two germline ends. The CDR3 is CASSASLGRASSYEQYF. CDR3 DNA: TGTGCCAGCAGCGCATCCCTGGGGCGGGCGAGCTCCTACGAGCAGTACTTC.

This clonotype was recorded at least ten times. This rearrangement joins TRBV5-1 to TRBJ2-4; D gene ambiguous. The CDR3 has 17 amino acids. Germline lookup yields CDR1 SGHRS and CDR2 YFSETQ. Trimming pared 4 bases from V and 0 bases from J, leaving 17 bases between. The CDR3 here is CASSGPDGRIAKNIQYF. The DNA of the CDR3 is TGCGCCAGCAGCGGACCGGACGGCAGAATAGCCAAAAACATTCAGTACTTC.

This clonotype was detected many times. This chain connects TRBV18 to TRBJ1-2; D is uncertain. The CDR3 runs 13 residues. CDR1 and CDR2 (germline): KGHSH, LQKENI. The V gene lost 2 bases and the J gene lost 2 bases, with 6 bases spanning the gap. The CDR3 spells CASSPWANYGYTF. The CDR3 coding sequence is TGTGCCAGCTCACCATGGGCAAACTATGGCTACACCTTC.

The sample holds many counts of this clonotype. The chain couples TRBV12-5 to TRBJ1-1; unclear D gene. V was trimmed by 2 bases and J by 4 bases, leaving 8 bases between them. CDR1 is LGHNT, CDR2 FRNRAP, per germline. CDR3 size: 13 residues. The CDR3, as DNA: TGTGCTAGTGGTTTGCAGCAAGGCACTGAAGCTTTCTTT. Encoded protein: CASGLQQGTEAFF.

At least ten counts were recorded for this clonotype. The chain couples TRBV7-3 to TRBJ1-1; the D gene is possibly TRBD1 (6 bases). The CDR3 is 18 residues long. The germline gives CDR1 SGHTA, CDR2 FQGTGA. V was shortened by 1 base and J by 6 bases, with 24 bases between the two germline ends. CDR3 protein: CASSLKAGHREGEPEAFF. For the CDR3, the DNA is TGTGCCAGCAGCTTAAAAGCGGGCCACAGGGAAGGGGAACCTGAAGCTTTCTTT.

This clonotype has a count of ten or more. This chain uses TRBV2 with TRBJ2-5, with TRBD1 identical over 11 bases. Losses at the gene ends were 5 bases for V and 5 bases for J; bases not matched to a gene: 10. Germline V gives CDR1 SNHLY, CDR2 FYNNEI. CDR3 length: 16 amino acids. The CDR3 nucleotides read TGTGCCAGCAGTTCCCCCGGACAGGGGGCGAGGGAGACCCAGTACTTC. This codes for CASSSPGQGARETQYF.

This clonotype was recorded at least ten times. The V gene is TRBV13, the J gene TRBJ2-6; 8 bases map to TRBD1. The CDR3 is 15 amino acids. V trimming: 5 bases; J trimming: 10 bases; junction bases outside the gene matches: 10. Germline lookup yields CDR1 PRHDT and CDR2 FYEKMQ (reference sequence). In DNA, the CDR3 is TGTGCCAGCAGCCCAGGACAGGGCTTGGGGAACGTCCTGACTTTC. Its protein is CASSPGQGLGNVLTF.

This clonotype was observed at least ten times. The rearrangement joins TRBV28 to TRBJ1-2; weak D call: TRBD1 (6 bases). The CDR3 consists of 13 residues. Deletions cut 6 bases from V and 5 bases from J, with 13 bases between. CDR1 MDHEN and CDR2 SYDVKM come from the germline V gene. CDR3 sequence (DNA): TGTGCCAGCAGCCCAGGACAGACTTATGGCTACACCTTC. It encodes CASSPGQTYGYTF.

This clonotype has ten or more counts. The chain recombines TRBV28 with TRBJ1-2; D gene ambiguous. The CDR3 has 10 residues. Germline V gives CDR1 MDHEN, CDR2 SYDVKM. The CDR3: CASGKYGYTF. CDR3 DNA sequence: TGTGCATCCGGAAAATATGGCTACACCTTC.

This clonotype showed up many times. The genes are TRBV19 and TRBJ2-5, with D perhaps assigned TRBD1 or TRBD2 (5 bases each). V was pared by 8 bases and J by 7 bases, with 14 bases between. The CDR3 spans 12 residues. The germline gives CDR1 LNHDA, CDR2 SQIVND (reference sequence). CDR3 DNA: TGTGCCAGTGCCGGGACGGCGAGGACCCAGTACTTC. Its translation is CASAGTARTQYF.

Worth noting for this clonotype: This may be a read error, as it is one base from a much larger clone. This rearrangement joins TRBV4-1 to TRBJ1-6; maybe TRBD1 (6 bases). This CDR3 region has 15 residues. CDR1 MGHRA and CDR2 YSYEKL come from the germline V gene. Trimming shortened V by 4 bases and J by 10 bases, and 17 bases separated the two germline ends. DNA for the CDR3: TGCGCCAGCAGCCTACTTAGCAGGGGAGAGTCACCCCTCCACTTT. This translates into CASSLLSRGESPLHF.

This clonotype showed up many times. This chain uses TRBV10-2 with TRBJ2-7; 11 nucleotides agree with TRBD1. CDR1 is WSHSY, CDR2 SAAADI, per germline. V shed 6 bases and J 3 bases; nucleotides not matched to a gene: 7. The CDR3 spans 15 residues. The CDR3 region is CASRGTGGYLYEQYF. The CDR3 DNA reads TGCGCCAGCAGGGGGACAGGGGGATACCTCTACGAGCAGTACTTC.

The chain has TRBV19 and TRBJ2-7, with no clear D. The CDR3 contains 12 residues. V was pared by 7 bases and J by 7 bases, with 14 bases between. CDR1 and CDR2 from the germline V gene are LNHDA and SQIVND (reference sequence). Here the CDR3 DNA reads TGTGCCAGTAATACGCAAATGGGGGAGCAGTACTTC. Translating it yields CASNTQMGEQYF.

The chain is built from TRBV6-2 or TRBV6-3 and TRBJ1-5, with D hard to call. Germline V CDR1 and CDR2: MNHEY, SVGEGT. V gave up 7 bases and J gave up 9 bases, with 16 bases separating them. The CDR3 is 13 residues long. CDR3 in amino acids: CASNAGYRRPQHF. CDR3 nucleotides: TGTGCCAGCAATGCGGGCTATAGGAGGCCCCAGCATTTT.

This clonotype was recorded many times. This chain joins TRBV5-1 and TRBJ1-3; D ambiguous. The V end lost 0 bases, the J end lost 0 bases, and 10 bases lay between the germline ends. Germline-derived CDR1 and CDR2 are SGHRS and YFSETQ. The CDR3 runs 16 residues. The CDR3 nucleotides are TGCGCCAGCAGCTTGGGACCTCCACGCTCTGGAAACACCATATATTTT. This codes for CASSLGPPRSGNTIYF.

On this clonotype: Just one base apart from a much larger clone, this may be a read error. J is TRBJ1-2 and V is TRBV6-2 or TRBV6-3; 7 bases line up with TRBD1. Germline-derived CDR1 and CDR2 are MNHEY and SVGEGT. The CDR3 length is 14 residues. CDR3: CASSPEGGAYGYPF. In DNA form, the CDR3 reads TGTGCCAGCAGCCCGGAAGGGGGCGCCTATGGCTACCCCTTC.

Only one count was recorded for this clonotype. This rearrangement joins TRBV5-4 to TRBJ2-7; D ambiguous. CDR1 and CDR2 from the germline V gene are SGHNT and YYREEE (reference sequence). The CDR3 is 13 amino acids. Trimming left V 4 bases short and J 2 bases short, with 10 bases between. This CDR3 reads CASSVRKTYEQYF. The DNA of the CDR3 is TGTGCCAGCAGCGTGAGGAAAACCTACGAGCAGTACTTC.

This clonotype was picked up many times. The V call is TRBV29-1, the J call TRBJ2-3; TRBD1 matches at 10 bases. CDR3 length equals 15 residues. Germline CDR1 is SQVTM and CDR2 is ANQGSEA. The V and J ends lost 5 bases and 0 bases, in that order; junction bases with no gene match: 5. The CDR3 region has the DNA TGCAGCGTTCTGGGACAGGGGTTTAGCACAGATACGCAGTATTTT. Translating it yields CSVLGQGFSTDTQYF.

As concerns this clonotype: The junction differs from germline at one of its ends, possibly a read error. The chain combines TRBV6-1 with TRBJ1-5; D not certain. The germline V gene has CDR1 MNHNS and CDR2 SASEGT. This CDR3 has 15 amino acids. CDR3 nucleotide sequence: TGTGCCAGCAGAGAGACATGGAATAGCAATCAGCACCAGCATTTT. This gives the protein CASRETWNSNQHQHF.

Ten or more counts support this clonotype. The rearrangement uses TRBV5-5 and TRBJ1-1; possibly TRBD1 for D (6 bases). The CDR3 totals 16 residues. Germline V gives CDR1 SGHKS, CDR2 YYEKEE (reference sequence). The germline V and J ends were trimmed by 1 base and 5 bases, with 18 bases remaining between them. This CDR3 reads CASSLRQETTGTEAFF. CDR3 DNA: TGTGCCAGCAGCTTGAGACAGGAAACTACAGGTACTGAAGCTTTCTTT.

This clonotype is medium-sized in the sample. This chain uses TRBV27 with TRBJ1-2; tentatively, D is TRBD1 (5 bases). The V gene's germline CDR1 is MNHEY and CDR2 SMNVEV (reference sequence). V was pared by 8 bases and J by 4 bases, with 20 bases between. CDR3 length: 15 amino acids. Here the CDR3 DNA reads TGTGCCAGCCGCCGCTGGGACGGGGAGGGCTATGGCTACACCTTC. Translation gives CASRRWDGEGYGYTF.